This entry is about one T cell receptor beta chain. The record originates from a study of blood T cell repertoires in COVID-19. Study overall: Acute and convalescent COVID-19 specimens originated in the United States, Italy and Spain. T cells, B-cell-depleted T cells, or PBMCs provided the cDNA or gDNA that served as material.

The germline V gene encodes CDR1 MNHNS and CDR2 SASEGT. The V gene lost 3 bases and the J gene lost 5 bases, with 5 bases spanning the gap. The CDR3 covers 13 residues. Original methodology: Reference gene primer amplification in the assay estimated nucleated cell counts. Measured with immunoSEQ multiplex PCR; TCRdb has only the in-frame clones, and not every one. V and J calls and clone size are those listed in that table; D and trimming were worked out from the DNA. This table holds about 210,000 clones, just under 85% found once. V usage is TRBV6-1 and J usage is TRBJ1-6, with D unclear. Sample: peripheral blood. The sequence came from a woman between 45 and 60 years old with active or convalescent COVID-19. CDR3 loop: CASSDSHNSPLHF. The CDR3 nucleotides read TGTGCCAGCAGTGATAGTCATAATTCACCCCTCCACTTT.